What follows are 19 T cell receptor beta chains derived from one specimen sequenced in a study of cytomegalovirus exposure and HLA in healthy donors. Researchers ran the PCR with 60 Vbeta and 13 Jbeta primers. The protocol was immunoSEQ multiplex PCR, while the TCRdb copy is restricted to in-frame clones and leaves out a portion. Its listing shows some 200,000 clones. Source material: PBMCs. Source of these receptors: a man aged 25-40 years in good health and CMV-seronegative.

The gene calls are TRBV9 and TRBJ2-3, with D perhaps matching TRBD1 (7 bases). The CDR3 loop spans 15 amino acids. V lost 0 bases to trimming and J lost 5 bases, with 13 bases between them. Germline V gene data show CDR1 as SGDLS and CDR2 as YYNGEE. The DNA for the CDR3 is TGTGCCAGCAGCGTAGGACAGGGAGGTGGAGATACGCAGTATTTT. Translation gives CASSVGQGGGDTQYF.

The CDR3 DNA reads TGCGCCAGCAGCTACCACAGACGGAACACTGAAGCTTTCTTT. Translating it yields CASSYHRRNTEAFF. This chain uses TRBV4-3 with TRBJ1-1; D is unresolved. The CDR3 is 14 amino acids. The ends were cut back, 5 bases at V and 1 base at J, with 11 bases in the middle. From germline, CDR1 is LGHNA and CDR2 YSLEER.

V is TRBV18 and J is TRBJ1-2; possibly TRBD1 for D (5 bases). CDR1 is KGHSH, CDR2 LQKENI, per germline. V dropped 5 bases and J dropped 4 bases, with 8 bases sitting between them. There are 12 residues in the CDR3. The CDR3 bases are TGTGCCAGCTCAAGGGGCATCTATGGCTACACCTTC. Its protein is CASSRGIYGYTF.

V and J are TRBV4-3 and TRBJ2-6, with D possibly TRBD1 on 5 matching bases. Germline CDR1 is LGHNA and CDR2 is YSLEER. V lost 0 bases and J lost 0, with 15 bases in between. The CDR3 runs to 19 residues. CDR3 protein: CASSQDRGHKDSGANVLTF. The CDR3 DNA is TGCGCCAGCAGCCAAGATCGCGGACACAAAGACTCTGGGGCCAACGTCCTGACTTTC.

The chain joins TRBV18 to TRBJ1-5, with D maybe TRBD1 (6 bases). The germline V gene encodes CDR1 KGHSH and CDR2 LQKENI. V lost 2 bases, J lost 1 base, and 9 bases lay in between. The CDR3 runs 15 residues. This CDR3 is CASSPSGQSNQPQHF. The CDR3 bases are TGTGCCAGCTCACCATCAGGACAGAGCAATCAGCCCCAGCATTTT.

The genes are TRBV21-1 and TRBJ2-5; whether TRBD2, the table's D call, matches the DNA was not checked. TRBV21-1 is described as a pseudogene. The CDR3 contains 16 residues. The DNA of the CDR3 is TGTGCCAGCATCGACCTGGGGGGGGCCAGACAAGAGACCCAGTACTTC. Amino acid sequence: CASIDLGGARQETQYF.

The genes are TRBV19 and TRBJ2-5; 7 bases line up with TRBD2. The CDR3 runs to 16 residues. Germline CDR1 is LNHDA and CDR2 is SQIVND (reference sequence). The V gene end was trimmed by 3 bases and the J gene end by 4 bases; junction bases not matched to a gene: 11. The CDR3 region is CASSMLERGGGETQYF. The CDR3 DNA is TGTGCCAGTAGTATGTTAGAGCGGGGAGGTGGAGAGACCCAGTACTTC.

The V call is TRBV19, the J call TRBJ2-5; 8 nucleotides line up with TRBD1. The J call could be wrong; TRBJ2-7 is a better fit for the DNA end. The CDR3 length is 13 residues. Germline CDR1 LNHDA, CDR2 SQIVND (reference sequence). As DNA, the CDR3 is TGTGCCAGTGAAAACAGGGGGGACTACGAGCAGTACTTC. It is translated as CASENRGDYEQYF.

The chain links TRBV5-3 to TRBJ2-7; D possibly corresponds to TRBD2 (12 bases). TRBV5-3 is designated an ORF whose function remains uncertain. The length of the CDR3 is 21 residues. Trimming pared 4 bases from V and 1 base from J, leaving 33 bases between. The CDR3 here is CARSVNETGTGGLAGSYEQYF. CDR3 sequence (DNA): TGTGCCAGAAGCGTAAATGAAACCGGGACAGGGGGACTAGCGGGTTCCTACGAGCAGTACTTC.

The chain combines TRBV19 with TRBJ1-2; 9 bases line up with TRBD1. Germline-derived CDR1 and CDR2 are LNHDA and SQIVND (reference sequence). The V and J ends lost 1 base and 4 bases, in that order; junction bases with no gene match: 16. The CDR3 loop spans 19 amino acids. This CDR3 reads CASSIGAGTGIKFLYGYTF. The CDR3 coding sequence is TGTGCCAGTAGTATAGGGGCCGGGACAGGGATAAAATTTCTCTATGGCTACACCTTC.

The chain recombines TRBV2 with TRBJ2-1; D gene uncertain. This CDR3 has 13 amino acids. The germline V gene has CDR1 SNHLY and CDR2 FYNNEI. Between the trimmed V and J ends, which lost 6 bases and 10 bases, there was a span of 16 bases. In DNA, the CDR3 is TGTGCCAGCAGCCCCCTACTCTCTAGGGAGCAGTTCTTC. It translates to CASSPLLSREQFF.

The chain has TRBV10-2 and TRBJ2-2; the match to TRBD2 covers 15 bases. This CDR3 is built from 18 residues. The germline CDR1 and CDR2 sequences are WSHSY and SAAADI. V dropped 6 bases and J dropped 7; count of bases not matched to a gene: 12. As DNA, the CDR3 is TGCGCCAGCAGGTGGGCGGGACTAGCGGGAGGAAGGATCGGGGAGCTGTTTTTT. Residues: CASRWAGLAGGRIGELFF.

DNA for the CDR3: TGTGCCAGCAGCCTCGGACGGGCGGGAGCTTTCTTT. Translated: CASSLGRAGAFF. The chain links TRBV6-1 to TRBJ1-1; D gene uncertain. There are 12 residues in the CDR3. The germline CDR1 and CDR2 sequences are MNHNS and SASEGT. V shed 6 bases and J shed 10 bases, with 15 bases lying between them.

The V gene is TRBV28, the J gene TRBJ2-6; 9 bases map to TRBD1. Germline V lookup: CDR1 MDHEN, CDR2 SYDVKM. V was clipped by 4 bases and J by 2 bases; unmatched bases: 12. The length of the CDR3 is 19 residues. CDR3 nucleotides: TGTGCCAGCAGTTCGAACCCCGGGACAGGGTTAACTGGGGCCAACGTCCTGACTTTC. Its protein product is CASSSNPGTGLTGANVLTF.

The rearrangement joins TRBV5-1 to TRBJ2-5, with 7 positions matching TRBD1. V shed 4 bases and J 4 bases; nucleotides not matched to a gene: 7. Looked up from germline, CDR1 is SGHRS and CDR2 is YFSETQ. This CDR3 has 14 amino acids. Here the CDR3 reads CASSPGQVGETQYF. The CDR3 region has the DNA TGCGCCAGCAGCCCCGGACAGGTTGGAGAGACCCAGTACTTC.

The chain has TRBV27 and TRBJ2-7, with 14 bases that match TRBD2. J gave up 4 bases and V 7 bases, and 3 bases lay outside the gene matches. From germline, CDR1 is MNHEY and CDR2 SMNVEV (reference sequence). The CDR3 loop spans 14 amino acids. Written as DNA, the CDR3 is TGTGCCAGCAATCGACTAGCGGGAGGGTACGAGCAGTACTTC. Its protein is CASNRLAGGYEQYF.

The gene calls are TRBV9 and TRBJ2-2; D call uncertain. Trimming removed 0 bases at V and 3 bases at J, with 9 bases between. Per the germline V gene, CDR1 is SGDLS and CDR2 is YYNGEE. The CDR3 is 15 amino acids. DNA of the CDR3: TGTGCCAGCAGCGTAGTAGGCGAGGACACCGGGGAGCTGTTTTTT. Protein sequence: CASSVVGEDTGELFF.

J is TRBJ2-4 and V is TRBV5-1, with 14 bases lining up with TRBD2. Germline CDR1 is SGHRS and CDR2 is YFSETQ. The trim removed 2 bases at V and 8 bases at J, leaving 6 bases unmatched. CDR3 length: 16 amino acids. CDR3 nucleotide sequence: TGCGCCAGCAGCTTCACAGGGGGACTAGCGGGGGACATTCAGTACTTC. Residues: CASSFTGGLAGDIQYF.

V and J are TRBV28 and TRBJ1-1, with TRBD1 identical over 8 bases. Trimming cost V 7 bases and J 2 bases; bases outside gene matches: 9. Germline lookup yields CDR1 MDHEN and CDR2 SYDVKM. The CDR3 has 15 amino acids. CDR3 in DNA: TGTGCCAGCACCCTAGGGGCAGGGGGCAACACTGAAGCTTTCTTT. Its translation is CASTLGAGGNTEAFF. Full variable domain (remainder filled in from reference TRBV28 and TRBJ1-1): DVKVTQSSRYLVKRTGEKVFLECVQDMDHENMFWYRQDPGLGLRLIYFSYDVKMKEKGDIPEGYSVSREKKERFSLILESASTNQTSMYLCASTLGAGGNTEAFFGQGTRLTVV.